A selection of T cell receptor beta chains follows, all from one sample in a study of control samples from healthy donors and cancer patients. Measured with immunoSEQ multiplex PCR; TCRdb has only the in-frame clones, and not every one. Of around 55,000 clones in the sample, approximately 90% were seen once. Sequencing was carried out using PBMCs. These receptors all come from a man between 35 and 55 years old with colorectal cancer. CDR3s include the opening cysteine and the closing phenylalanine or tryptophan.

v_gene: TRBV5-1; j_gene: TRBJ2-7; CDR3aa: CASSLGDLPLEQYF
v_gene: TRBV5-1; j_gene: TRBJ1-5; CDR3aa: CASSLVPDSNQPQHF
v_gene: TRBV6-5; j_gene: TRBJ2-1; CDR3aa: CASGYHLLDNEQFF
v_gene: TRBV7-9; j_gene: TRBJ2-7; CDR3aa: CASRRTSGNSYEQYF
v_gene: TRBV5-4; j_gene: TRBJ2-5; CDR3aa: CASSTGLAGEETQYF
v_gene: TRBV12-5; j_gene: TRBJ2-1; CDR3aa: CASGLVDSGRNYNEQFF
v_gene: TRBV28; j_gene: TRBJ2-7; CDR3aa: CASSRQEVAEQYF
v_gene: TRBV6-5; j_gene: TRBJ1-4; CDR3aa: CASSYSRSAGVEKLFF
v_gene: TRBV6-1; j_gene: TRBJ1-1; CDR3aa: CASGETATEAFF
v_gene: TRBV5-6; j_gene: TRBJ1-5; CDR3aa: CASSLYFVQGNQPQHF
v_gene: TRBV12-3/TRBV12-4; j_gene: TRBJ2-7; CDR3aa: CASRTSDEQYF
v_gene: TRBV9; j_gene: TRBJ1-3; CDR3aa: CASSRAGRGGNTIYF
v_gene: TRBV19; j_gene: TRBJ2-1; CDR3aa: CASTLASGSITYNEQFF
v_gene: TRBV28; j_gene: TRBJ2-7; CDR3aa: CASHTGVVYEQYF
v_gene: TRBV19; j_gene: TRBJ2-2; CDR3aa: CASSREYTGELFF
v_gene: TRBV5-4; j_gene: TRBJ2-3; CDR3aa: CASSLAAGTDTQYF
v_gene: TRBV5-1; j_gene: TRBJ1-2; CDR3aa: CASSLGFGESNYGYTF
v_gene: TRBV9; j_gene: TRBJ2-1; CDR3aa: CASSGGTFDNEQFF
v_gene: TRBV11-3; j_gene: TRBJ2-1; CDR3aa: CASSLGLVNEQFF
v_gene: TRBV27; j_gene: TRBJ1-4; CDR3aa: CASSGWMDEKLFF
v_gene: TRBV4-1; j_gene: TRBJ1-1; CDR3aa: CASSLRAGNTEAFF
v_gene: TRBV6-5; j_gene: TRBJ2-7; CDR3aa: CASNSFSGASYEQYF
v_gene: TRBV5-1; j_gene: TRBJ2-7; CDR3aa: CASSTTSRTGPSEQYF
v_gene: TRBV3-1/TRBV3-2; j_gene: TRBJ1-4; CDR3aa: CASSPSSLREANEKLFF
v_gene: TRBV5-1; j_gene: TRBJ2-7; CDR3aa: CASSRVRGNHEQYF
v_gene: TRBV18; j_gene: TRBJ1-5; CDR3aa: CASSREFDQPQHF
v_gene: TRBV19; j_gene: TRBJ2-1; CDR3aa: CASSRRGGRGDNEQFF
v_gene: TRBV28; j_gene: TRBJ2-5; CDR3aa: CASFTETGGTQYF
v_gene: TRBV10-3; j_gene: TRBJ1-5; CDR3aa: CAISRGIGNQPQHF
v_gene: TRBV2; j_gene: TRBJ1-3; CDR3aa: CASSLGTGNTIYF
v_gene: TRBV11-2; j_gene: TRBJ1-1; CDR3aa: CASSHSRRGFTEAFF
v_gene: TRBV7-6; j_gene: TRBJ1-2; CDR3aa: CASSLGGQGYGYTF
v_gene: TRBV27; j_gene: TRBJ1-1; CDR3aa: CASSPSSGEMNTEAFF
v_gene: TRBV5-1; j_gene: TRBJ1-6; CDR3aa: CASSLGLATGRFRSPLHF
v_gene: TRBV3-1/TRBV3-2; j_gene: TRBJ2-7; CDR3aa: CASSQDSLAGESHEQYF
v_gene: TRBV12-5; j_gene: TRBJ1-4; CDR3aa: CASGLGADNEKLFF
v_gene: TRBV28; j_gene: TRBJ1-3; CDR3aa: CASSFTLSGNTIYF
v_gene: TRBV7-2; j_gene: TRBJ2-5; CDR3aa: CASSLLGGNEGETQYF
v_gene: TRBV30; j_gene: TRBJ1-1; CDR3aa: CAWSVQGADTEAFF
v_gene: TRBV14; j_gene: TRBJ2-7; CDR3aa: CASSQDPRDPESSYEQYF
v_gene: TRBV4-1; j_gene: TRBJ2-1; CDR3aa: CATGTGGIRGSYNEQFF
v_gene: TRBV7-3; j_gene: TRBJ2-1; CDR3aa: CASSPRSGRANEQFF
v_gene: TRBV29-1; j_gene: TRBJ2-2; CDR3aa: CSVVFRSTGELFF
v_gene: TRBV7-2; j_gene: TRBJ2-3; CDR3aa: CASSPHRGRPTDTQYF
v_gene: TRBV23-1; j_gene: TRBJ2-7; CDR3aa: CASSQRANSYEQYF
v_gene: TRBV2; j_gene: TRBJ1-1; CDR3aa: CASSRQMGTEAFF
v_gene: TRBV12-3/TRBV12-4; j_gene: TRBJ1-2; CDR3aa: CASSLGQNYGYTF
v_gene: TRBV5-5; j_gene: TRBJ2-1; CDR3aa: CASSFGGTYNEQFF
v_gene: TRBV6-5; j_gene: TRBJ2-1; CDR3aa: CASRLAGMGEQFF
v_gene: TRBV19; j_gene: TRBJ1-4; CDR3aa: CASRDRVGSNEKLFF
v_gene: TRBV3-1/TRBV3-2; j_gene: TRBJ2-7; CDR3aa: CASSLAGGVLEEQYF
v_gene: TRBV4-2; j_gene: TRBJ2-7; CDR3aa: CASSQDTSGSYEQYF
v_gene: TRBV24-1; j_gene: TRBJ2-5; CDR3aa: CATSVGQGGPGETQYF
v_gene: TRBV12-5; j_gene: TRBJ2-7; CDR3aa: CASGLQFYEQYF
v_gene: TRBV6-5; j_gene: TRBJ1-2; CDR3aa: CASSLTADYGYTF
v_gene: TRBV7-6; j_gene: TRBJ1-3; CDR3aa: CASSNGQGISGNTIYF
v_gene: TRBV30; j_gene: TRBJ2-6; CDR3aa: CAWSGVGPGANVLTF
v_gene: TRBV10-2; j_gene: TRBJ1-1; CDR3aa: CASSGRGDTEAFF
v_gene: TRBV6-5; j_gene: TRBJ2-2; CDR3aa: CASRTRSTGELFF
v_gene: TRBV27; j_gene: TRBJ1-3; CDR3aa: CASSLSGTGGNTIYF